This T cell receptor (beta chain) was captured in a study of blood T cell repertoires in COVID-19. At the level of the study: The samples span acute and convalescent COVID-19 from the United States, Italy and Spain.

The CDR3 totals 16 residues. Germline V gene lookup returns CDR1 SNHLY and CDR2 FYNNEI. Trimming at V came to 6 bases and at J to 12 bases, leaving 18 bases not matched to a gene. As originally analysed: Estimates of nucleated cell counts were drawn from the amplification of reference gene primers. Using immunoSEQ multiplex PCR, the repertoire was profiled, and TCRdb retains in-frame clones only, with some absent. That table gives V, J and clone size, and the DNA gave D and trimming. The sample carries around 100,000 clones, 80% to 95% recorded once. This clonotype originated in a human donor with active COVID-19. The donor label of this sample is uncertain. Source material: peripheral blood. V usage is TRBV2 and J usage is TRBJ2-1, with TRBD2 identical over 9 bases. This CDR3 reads CASRKGLAGAGVGQFF. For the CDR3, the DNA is TGTGCCAGCAGAAAGGGGTTAGCGGGGGCGGGCGTCGGGCAGTTCTTC.